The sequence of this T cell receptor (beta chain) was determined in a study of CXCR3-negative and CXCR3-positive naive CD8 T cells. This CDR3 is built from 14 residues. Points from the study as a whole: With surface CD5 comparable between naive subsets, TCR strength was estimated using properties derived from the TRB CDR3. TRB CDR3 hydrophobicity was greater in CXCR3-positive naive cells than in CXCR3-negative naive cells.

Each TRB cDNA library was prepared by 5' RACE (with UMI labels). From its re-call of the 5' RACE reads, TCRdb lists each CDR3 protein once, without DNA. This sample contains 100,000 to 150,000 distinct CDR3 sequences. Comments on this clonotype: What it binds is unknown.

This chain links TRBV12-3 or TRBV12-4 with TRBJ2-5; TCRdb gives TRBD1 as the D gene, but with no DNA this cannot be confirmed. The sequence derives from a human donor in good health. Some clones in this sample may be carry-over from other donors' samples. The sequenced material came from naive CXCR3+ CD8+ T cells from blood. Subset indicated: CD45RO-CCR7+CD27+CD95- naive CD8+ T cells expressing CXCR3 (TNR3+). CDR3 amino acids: CASSLGVNQETQYF.